These 9 T cell receptor beta chains were sequenced from one sample in a study of blood T cell repertoires in COVID-19. Sequenced by immunoSEQ multiplex PCR; TCRdb stores in-frame clones only, minus some. The sample lists almost 250,000 clones, roughly 89% occurring once. Sequencing was done on a sample of PBMCs or T cells enriched from blood (not recorded which). These receptors all stem from a woman in her twenties or thirties who had recovered from COVID-19.

This clone was found a few times. The chain couples TRBV19 to TRBJ2-1; D remains ambiguous. Between the trimmed V and J ends, which lost 1 base and 3 bases, there was a span of 4 bases. Germline V lookup: CDR1 LNHDA, CDR2 SQIVND (reference sequence). There are 13 residues in the CDR3. Here the CDR3 reads CASSIVLYNEQFF. The DNA of the CDR3 is TGTGCCAGTAGTATAGTTCTCTACAATGAGCAGTTCTTC. The complete variable domain, with remaining parts taken from reference TRBV19 and TRBJ2-1, reads DGGITQSPKYLFRKEGQNVTLSCEQNLNHDAMYWYRQDPGQGLRLIYYSQIVNDFQKGDIAEGYSVSREKKESFPLTVTSAQKNPTAFYLCASSIVLYNEQFFGPGTRLTVL.

CDR3 amino acids: CASSSLGLAHEQYF. DNA for the CDR3: TGCGCCAGCAGCTCTCTGGGACTAGCCCACGAGCAGTACTTC. This chain connects TRBV5-1 to TRBJ2-7, with 9 bases fitting TRBD2. V shed 3 bases and J 5 bases; nucleotides not matched to a gene: 6. The germline V gene encodes CDR1 SGHRS and CDR2 YFSETQ. The CDR3 has 14 residues.

In DNA form, the CDR3 reads TGTGCCACCAGCAGAACAGGGGAGTTCGCTGAAGCTTTCTTT. Its translation is CATSRTGEFAEAFF. The rearrangement links TRBV15 to TRBJ1-1, with TRBD1 identical over 7 bases. The CDR3 contains 14 residues. CDR1 LNHNV and CDR2 YYDKDF come from the germline V gene (reference sequence). With 2 bases clipped from V and 6 bases from J, the junction kept 6 bases outside the gene matches.

This chain uses TRBV5-1 with TRBJ2-1; 7 bases are a match to TRBD2. J gave up 10 bases and V 4 bases, and 11 bases lay outside the gene matches. This CDR3 region has 14 residues. Germline CDR1 and CDR2: SGHRS and YFSETQ. This CDR3 reads CASSRQTSSFEQFF. The CDR3 DNA is TGCGCCAGCAGCCGTCAGACTAGCTCTTTCGAGCAGTTCTTC.

The rearrangement links TRBV5-1 to TRBJ2-1, with D tentatively TRBD2 (6 bases). This CDR3 comprises 14 residues. Germline V CDR1 and CDR2: SGHRS, YFSETQ. Deletions cut 6 bases from V and 8 bases from J, with 18 bases between. CDR3 sequence (DNA): TGCGCCAGCACCCTGGGACTTCTTGGGGATGAGCAGTTCTTC. This gives the protein CASTLGLLGDEQFF.

The chain carries TRBV19 and TRBJ2-1; 8 bases map to TRBD2. V lost 3 bases, J lost 4 bases, and 5 bases stayed unmatched. CDR1 is LNHDA and CDR2 is SQIVND in the germline V gene (reference sequence). The CDR3 is made up of 15 amino acids. This chain's CDR3 is CASSIMASGYNEQFF. The CDR3 DNA reads TGTGCCAGTAGTATTATGGCTAGCGGGTACAATGAGCAGTTCTTC.

The chain couples TRBV29-1 to TRBJ1-1; D gene uncertain. The germline gives CDR1 SQVTM, CDR2 ANQGSEA. The V and J ends lost 6 bases and 3 bases respectively, with 5 bases between them. The CDR3 totals 10 residues. For the CDR3, the DNA is TGCAGCGTGGCAGACACTGAAGCTTTCTTT. This translates into CSVADTEAFF.

This clone was observed a single time. This sequence joins TRBV6-2 or TRBV6-3 and TRBJ1-2, with 8 bases aligning to TRBD1. Germline loops: CDR1 MNHEY, CDR2 SVGEGT. The CDR3 runs to 12 residues. The ends lost 6 bases at V and 8 bases at J; junction bases unmatched: 5. CDR3 coding DNA: TGTGCCAGCAGCCTACAGGGGGGCGGCTACACCTTC. Its translation is CASSLQGGGYTF.

This chain joins TRBV19 and TRBJ1-2, with 8 positions matching TRBD1. From germline, CDR1 is LNHDA and CDR2 SQIVND (reference sequence). Trimming at V came to 3 bases and at J to 5 bases, leaving 11 bases not matched to a gene. The CDR3 extends over 16 amino acids. Written as DNA, the CDR3 is TGTGCCAGTAGTATCGGGCAGGGGGCACTGTCTTATGGCTACACCTTC. It encodes CASSIGQGALSYGYTF.